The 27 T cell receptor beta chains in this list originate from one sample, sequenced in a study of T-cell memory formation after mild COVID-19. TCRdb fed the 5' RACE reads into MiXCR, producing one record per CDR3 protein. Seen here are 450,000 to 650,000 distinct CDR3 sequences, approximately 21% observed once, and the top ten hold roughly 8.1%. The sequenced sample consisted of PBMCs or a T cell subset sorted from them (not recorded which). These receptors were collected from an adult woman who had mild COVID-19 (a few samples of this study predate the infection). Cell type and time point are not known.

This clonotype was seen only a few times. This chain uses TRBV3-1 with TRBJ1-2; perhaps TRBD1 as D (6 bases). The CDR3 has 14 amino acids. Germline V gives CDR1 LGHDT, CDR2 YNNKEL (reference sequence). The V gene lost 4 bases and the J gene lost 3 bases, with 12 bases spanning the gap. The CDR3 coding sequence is TGTGCCAGCAGCCTTACAGGGAGAGACTATGGCTACACCTTC. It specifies CASSLTGRDYGYTF.

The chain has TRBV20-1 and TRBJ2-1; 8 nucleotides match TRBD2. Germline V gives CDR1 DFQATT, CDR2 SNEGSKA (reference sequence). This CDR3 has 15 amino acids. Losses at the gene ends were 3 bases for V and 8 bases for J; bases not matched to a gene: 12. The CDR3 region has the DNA TGCAGTGCTAGGCCGAGCGGGGGCGTCGGTCATGAGCAGTTCTTC. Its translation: CSARPSGGVGHEQFF.

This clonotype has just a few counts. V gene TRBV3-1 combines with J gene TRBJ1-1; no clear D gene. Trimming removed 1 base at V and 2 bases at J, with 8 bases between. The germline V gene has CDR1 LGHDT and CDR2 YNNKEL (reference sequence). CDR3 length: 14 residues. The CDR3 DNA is TGTGCCAGCAGCCAAGGTTTAGGAAACACTGAAGCTTTCTTT. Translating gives CASSQGLGNTEAFF.

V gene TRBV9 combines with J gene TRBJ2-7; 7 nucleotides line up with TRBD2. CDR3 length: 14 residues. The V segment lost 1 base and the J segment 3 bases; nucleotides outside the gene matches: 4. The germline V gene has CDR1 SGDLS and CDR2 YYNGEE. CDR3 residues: CASSVSWEGYEQYF. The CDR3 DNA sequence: TGTGCCAGCAGCGTATCGTGGGAGGGCTACGAGCAGTACTTC.

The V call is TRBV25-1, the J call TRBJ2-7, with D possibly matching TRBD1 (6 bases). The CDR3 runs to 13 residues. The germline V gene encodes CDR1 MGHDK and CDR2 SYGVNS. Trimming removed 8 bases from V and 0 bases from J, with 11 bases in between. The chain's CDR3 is CASRTEYSYEQYF. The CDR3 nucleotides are TGTGCCAGCCGGACAGAGTACTCCTACGAGCAGTACTTC.

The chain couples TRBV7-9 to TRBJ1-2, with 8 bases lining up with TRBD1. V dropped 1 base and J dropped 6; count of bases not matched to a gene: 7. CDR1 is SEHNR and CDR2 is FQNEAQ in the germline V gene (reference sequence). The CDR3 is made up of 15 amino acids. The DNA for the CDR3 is TGTGCCAGCAGCTTAGGGACAGGGACCCGCAATGGCTACACCTTC. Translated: CASSLGTGTRNGYTF.

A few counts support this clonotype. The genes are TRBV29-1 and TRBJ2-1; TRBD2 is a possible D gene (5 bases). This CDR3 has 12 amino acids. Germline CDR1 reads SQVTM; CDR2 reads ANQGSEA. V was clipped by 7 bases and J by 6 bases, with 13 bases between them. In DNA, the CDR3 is TGCAGCGCCTCGGACGGGATCAATGAGCAGTTCTTC. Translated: CSASDGINEQFF.

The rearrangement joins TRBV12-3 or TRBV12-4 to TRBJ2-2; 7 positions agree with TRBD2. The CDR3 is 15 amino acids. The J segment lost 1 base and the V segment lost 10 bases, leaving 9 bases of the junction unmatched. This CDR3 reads CATERGGGNTGELFF. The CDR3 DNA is TGTGCCACCGAAAGGGGCGGGGGGAACACCGGGGAGCTGTTTTTT.

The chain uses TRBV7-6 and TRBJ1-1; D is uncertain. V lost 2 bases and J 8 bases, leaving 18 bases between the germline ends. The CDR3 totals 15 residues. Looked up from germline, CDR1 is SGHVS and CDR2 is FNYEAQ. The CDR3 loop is CASSLNHLRGHEAFF. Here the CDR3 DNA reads TGTGCCAGCAGCTTAAATCACCTCCGGGGTCACGAAGCTTTCTTT.

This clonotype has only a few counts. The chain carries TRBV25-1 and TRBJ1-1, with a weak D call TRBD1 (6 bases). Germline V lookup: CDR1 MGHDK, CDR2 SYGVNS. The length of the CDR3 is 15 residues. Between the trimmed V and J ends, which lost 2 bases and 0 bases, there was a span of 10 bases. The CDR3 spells CASSERGRMNTEAFF. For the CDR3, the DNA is TGTGCCAGCAGTGAACGGGGGCGCATGAACACTGAAGCTTTCTTT. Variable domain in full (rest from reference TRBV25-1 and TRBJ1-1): EADIYQTPRYLVIGTGKKITLECSQTMGHDKMYWYQQDPGMELHLIHYSYGVNSTEKGDLSSESTVSRIRTEHFPLTLESARPSHTSQYLCASSERGRMNTEAFFGQGTRLTVV.

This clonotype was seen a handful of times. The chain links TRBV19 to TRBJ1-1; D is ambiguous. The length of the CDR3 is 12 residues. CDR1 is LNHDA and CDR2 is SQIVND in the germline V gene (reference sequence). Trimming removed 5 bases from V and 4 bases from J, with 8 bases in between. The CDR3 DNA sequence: TGTGCCAGTAGTTTTTATGGCACTGAAGCTTTCTTT. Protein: CASSFYGTEAFF. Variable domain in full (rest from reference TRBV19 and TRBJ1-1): DGGITQSPKYLFRKEGQNVTLSCEQNLNHDAMYWYRQDPGQGLRLIYYSQIVNDFQKGDIAEGYSVSREKKESFPLTVTSAQKNPTAFYLCASSFYGTEAFFGQGTRLTVV.

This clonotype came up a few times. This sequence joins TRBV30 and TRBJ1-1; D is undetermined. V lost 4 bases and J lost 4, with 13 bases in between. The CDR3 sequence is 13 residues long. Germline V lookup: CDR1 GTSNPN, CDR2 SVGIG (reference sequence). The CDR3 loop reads CAWTRFEGTEAFF. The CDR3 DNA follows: TGTGCCTGGACCCGATTCGAGGGCACTGAAGCTTTCTTT.

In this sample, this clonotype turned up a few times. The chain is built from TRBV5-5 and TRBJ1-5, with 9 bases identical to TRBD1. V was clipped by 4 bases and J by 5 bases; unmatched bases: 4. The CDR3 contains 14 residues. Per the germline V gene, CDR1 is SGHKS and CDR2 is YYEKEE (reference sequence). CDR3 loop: CASSAQGADQPQHF. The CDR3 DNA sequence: TGTGCCAGCAGCGCACAGGGGGCGGATCAGCCCCAGCATTTT.

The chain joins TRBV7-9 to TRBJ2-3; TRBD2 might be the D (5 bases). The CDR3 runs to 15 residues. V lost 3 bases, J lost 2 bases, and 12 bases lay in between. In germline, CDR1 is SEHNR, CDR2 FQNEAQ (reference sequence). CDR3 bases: TGTGCCAGCAGCTTCGGGATAGAACCCACAGATACGCAGTATTTT. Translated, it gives CASSFGIEPTDTQYF.

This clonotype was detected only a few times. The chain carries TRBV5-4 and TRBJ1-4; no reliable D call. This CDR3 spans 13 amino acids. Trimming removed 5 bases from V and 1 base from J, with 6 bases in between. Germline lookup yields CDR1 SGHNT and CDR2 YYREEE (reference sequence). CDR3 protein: CASRTQTNEKLFF. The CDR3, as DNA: TGTGCCAGCAGGACACAAACTAATGAAAAACTGTTTTTT.

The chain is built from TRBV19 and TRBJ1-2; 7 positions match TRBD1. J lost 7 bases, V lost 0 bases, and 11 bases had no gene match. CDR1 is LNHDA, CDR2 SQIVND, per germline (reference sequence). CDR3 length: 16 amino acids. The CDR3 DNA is TGTGCCAGTAGTATAGATCATTTCGACAGGGTGAGTGGCTACACCTTC. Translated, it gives CASSIDHFDRVSGYTF.

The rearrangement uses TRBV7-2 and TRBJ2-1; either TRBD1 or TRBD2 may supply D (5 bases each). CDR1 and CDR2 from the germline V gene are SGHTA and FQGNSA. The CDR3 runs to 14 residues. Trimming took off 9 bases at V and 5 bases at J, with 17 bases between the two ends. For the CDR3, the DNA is TGTGCCAGTAGGGACCACCATCAGAACAATGAGCAGTTCTTC. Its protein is CASRDHHQNNEQFF.

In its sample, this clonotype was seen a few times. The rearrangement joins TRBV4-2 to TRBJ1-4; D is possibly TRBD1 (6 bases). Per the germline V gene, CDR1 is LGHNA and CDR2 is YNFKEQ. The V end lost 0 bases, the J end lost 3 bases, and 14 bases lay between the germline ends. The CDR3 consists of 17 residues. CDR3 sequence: CASSQDARGASNEKLFF. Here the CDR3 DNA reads TGTGCCAGCAGCCAAGATGCCAGGGGAGCTTCTAATGAAAAACTGTTTTTT.

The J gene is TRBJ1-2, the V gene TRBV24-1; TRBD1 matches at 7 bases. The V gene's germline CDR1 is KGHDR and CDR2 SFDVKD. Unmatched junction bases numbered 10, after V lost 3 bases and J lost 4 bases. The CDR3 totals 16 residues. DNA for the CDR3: TGTGCCACCAGTGATCCATCGCAGGGGGGAGGCTATGGCTACACCTTC. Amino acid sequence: CATSDPSQGGGYGYTF.

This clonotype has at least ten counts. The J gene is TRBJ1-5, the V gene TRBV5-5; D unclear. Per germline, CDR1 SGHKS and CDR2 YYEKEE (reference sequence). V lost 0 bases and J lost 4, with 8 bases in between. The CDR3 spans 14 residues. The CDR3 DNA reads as TGTGCCAGCAGCTTGGGGACCCATAATCAGCCCCAGCATTTT. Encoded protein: CASSLGTHNQPQHF.

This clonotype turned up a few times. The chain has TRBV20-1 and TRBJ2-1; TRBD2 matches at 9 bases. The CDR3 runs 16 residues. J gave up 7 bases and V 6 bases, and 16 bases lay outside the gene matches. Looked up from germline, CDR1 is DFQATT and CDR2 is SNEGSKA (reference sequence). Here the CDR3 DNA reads TGCAGTGCACCCCGGATGGGTGCGGGAGGGGGTAATGAGCAGTTCTTC. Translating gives CSAPRMGAGGGNEQFF.

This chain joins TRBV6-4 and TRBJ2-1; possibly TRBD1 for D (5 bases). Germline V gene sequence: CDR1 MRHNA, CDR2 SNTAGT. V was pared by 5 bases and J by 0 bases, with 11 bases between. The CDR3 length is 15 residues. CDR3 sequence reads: CASSTDSSSYNEQFF. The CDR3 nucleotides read TGTGCCAGCAGTACCGACAGCAGCTCCTACAATGAGCAGTTCTTC.

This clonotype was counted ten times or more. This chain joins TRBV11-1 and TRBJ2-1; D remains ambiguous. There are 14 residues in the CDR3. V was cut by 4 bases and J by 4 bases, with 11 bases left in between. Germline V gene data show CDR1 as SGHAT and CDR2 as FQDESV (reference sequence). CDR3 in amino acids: CASSSGGEYNEQFF. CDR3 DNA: TGTGCCAGCAGCTCGGGCGGCGAATACAATGAGCAGTTCTTC.

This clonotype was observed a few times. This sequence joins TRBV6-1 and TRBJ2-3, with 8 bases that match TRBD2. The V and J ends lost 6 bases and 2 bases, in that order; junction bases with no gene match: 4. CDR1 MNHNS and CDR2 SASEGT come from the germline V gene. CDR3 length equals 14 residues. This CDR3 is CASRYSGITDTQYF. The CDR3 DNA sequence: TGTGCCAGCAGATATAGCGGGATCACAGATACGCAGTATTTT.

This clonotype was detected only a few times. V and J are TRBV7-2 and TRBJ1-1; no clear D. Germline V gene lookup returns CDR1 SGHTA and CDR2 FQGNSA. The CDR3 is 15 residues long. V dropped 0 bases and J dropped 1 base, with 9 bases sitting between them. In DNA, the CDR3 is TGTGCCAGCAGCTTAGCTGGCGATTCGAACACTGAAGCTTTCTTT. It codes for CASSLAGDSNTEAFF.

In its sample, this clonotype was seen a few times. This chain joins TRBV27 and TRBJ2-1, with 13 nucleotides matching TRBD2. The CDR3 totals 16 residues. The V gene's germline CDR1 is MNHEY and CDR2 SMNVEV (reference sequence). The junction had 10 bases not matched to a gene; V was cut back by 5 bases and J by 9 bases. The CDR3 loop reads CASSLTRTSGSVEQFF. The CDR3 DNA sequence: TGTGCCAGCAGTCTCACACGGACTAGCGGGAGTGTTGAGCAGTTCTTC.

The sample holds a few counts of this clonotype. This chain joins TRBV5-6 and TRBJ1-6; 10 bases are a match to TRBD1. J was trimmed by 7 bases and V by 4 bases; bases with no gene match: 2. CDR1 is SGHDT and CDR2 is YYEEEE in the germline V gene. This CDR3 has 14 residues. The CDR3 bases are TGTGCCAGCAGCCAGGACAGGGGGAATTCACCCCTCCACTTT. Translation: CASSQDRGNSPLHF.